This T cell receptor (beta chain) emerged from a study of blood T cells in healthy people across ages. Study-level points and caveats: Among long-lived donors, naive CD4+ cells were more numerous and diversity higher than in aged donors. Older age coincided with a roughly linear decline in TCR beta diversity per million T cells.

CDR1 DFQATT and CDR2 SNEGSKA come from the germline V gene (reference sequence). There are 12 residues in the CDR3. Trimming left V 3 bases short and J 0 bases short, with 4 bases between. Using a J-beta primer mix together with a sample-barcoded 5' primer, a second PCR was run for roughly 6 to 12 cycles. Through a template-switch adaptor with 12 random nucleotides, each cDNA molecule received a tag. TCRdb re-called the 5' RACE reads with MiXCR, one entry per CDR3 protein. The data hold hundreds of thousands of distinct CDR3 sequences, with roughly 50% observed a single time. A few counts support this clonotype. Its antigen is as yet unknown.

Source material: blood. The rearrangement joins TRBV20-1 to TRBJ2-3, with no clear D. This TCR was sampled from a woman aged 60-75 years in good health. The CDR3 coding sequence is TGCAGTGCTAGCGCAAGCACAGATACGCAGTATTTT. This encodes CSASASTDTQYF.